The T cell receptor (beta chain) described here comes from a study of cytomegalovirus exposure and HLA in healthy donors. This PCR relied on a set of 60 Vbeta primers and 13 Jbeta primers. Sequencing used immunoSEQ multiplex PCR; TCRdb keeps in-frame clones, though not all of them. The table shows about 120,000 clones, with roughly two thirds occurring only once. Per the germline V gene, CDR1 is SNHLY and CDR2 is FYNNEI. This CDR3 comprises 16 residues. V trimming: 4 bases; J trimming: 4 bases; junction bases outside the gene matches: 12. V is TRBV2 and J is TRBJ1-2; 7 positions agree with TRBD1. The clonotype was recovered from a man aged 30-40 years in good health and CMV-seropositive. Input material: PBMCs. The DNA for the CDR3 is TGTGCCAGCAGTGGCCGATGGGAGACAGGGACCTATGGCTACACCTTC. It yields the protein CASSGRWETGTYGYTF.